Following are 28 T cell receptor beta chains from one sample sequenced in a study of T cells in Graves' hyperthyroidism and ophthalmopathy (dated by TCRdb to 2018 to 2020). The method behind the library was multiplex PCR. For sequencing, an Illumina HiSeq 2000 was employed. The TCR beta CDR3 regions were amplified from RNA transcripts. The TCR CDR3 was subjected to a first round of RT-PCR using the HTBI primer set and the Qiagen OneStep RT-PCR kit. Starting from the raw public reads, TCRdb applied fastp trimming at Q25, assembled clones with MiXCR and retained in-frame beta chains. Rows are unified per CDR3 protein, each entry keeping the most common DNA and genes. Present in this sample are hundreds of thousands of distinct CDR3 sequences, 35% to 40% of which were seen just once. Around 9.3% of the sample is taken by the ten largest. Sequencing was performed on blood. The receptors originated from a man aged 18 to 29 with Graves' hyperthyroidism.

This clonotype was observed at least ten times. The V and J genes are TRBV12-3 or TRBV12-4 and TRBJ1-2; 7 nucleotides match TRBD1. The CDR3 is made up of 13 amino acids. The V and J ends lost 6 bases and 5 bases, in that order; junction bases with no gene match: 6. CDR3 sequence: CASRVTGEYGYTF. For the CDR3, the DNA is TGTGCCAGCAGAGTCACAGGGGAATATGGCTACACCTTC.

This clonotype was observed a few times. V and J are TRBV7-8 and TRBJ2-7; 12 bases line up with TRBD2. CDR1 and CDR2 from the germline V gene are SGHVS and FQNEAQ. V was clipped by 5 bases and J by 3 bases; unmatched bases: 5. The CDR3 is 15 amino acids. CDR3 coding DNA: TGTGCCAGCAGCCTTGGACTAGCGGGAAACTACGAGCAGTACTTC. Amino acids: CASSLGLAGNYEQYF. The full variable domain, in which reference TRBV7-8 and TRBJ2-7 provide the parts outside the CDR3, is GAGVSQSPRYKVAKRGQDVALRCDPISGHVSLFWYQQALGQGPEFLTYFQNEAQLDKSGLPSDRFFAERPEGSVSTLKIQRTQQEDSAVYLCASSLGLAGNYEQYFGPGTRLTVT.

In regard to this clonotype: A read error may account for a junction end that differs from germline. The V call is TRBV7-9, the J call TRBJ1-1, with D unresolved. This CDR3 contains 12 residues. The germline V gene has CDR1 SEHNR and CDR2 FQNEAQ (reference sequence). The CDR3 protein is CAGSLSGNEAFF. The CDR3, as DNA: TGTGCCGGCAGCTTGTCGGGGAATGAAGCTTTCTTT. Filled out from reference TRBV7-9 and TRBJ1-1, the complete variable domain reads DTGVSQNPRHKITKRGQNVTFRCDPISEHNRLYWYRQTLGQGPEFLTYFQNEAQLEKSRLLSDRFSAERPKGSFSTLEIQRTEQGDSAMYLCAGSLSGNEAFFGQGTRLTVV.

This clonotype was detected only a few times. This chain connects TRBV5-1 to TRBJ2-7; 13 bases are a match to TRBD2. Per the germline V gene, CDR1 is SGHRS and CDR2 is YFSETQ. V lost 4 bases, J lost 3 bases, and 4 bases stayed unmatched. CDR3 length: 15 residues. CDR3 coding DNA: TGCGCCAGCAGCCCGTGGACTAGCGGGGGCTACGAGCAGTACTTC. Its protein is CASSPWTSGGYEQYF.

This clonotype has a handful of counts. The chain combines TRBV2 with TRBJ1-6, with a tentative D call TRBD1 (5 bases). V was clipped by 5 bases and J by 6 bases, with 14 bases between them. In germline, CDR1 is SNHLY, CDR2 FYNNEI. This CDR3 comprises 15 residues. Written as DNA, the CDR3 is TGTGCCAGCAGTTACTCGGGACCGACTAATTCACCCCTCCACTTT. It codes for CASSYSGPTNSPLHF. Combining the CDR3 with reference TRBV2 and TRBJ1-6 gives the whole variable domain EPEVTQTPSHQVTQMGQEVILRCVPISNHLYFYWYRQILGQKVEFLVSFYNNEISEKSEIFDDQFSVERPDGSNFTLKIRSTKLEDSAMYFCASSYSGPTNSPLHFGNGTRLTVT.

This clonotype has only a few counts. The chain uses TRBV7-6 and TRBJ2-5; 12 positions agree with TRBD2. V shed 5 bases and J 9 bases; nucleotides not matched to a gene: 16. In germline, CDR1 is SGHVS, CDR2 FNYEAQ. The CDR3 contains 17 residues. CDR3 in DNA: TGTGCCAGCAGCCCTGGACTAGCGGGGAAGGTATTATGGGCCCAGTACTTC. Translated: CASSPGLAGKVLWAQYF.

The CDR3 spells CASSGGSGQETQYF. The CDR3 nucleotides read TGTGCCAGTTCGGGAGGCTCGGGCCAAGAGACCCAGTACTTC. The chain combines TRBV19 with TRBJ2-5; 7 bases line up with TRBD2. The germline V gene encodes CDR1 LNHDA and CDR2 SQIVND (reference sequence). After removal of 8 bases from V and 1 base from J, the junction contained 7 bases not matched to a gene. The CDR3 sequence is 14 residues long.

The genes are TRBV20-1 and TRBJ2-7; unclear D gene. CDR3 length equals 15 residues. V was clipped by 1 base and J by 3 bases, with 16 bases between them. Per the germline V gene, CDR1 is DFQATT and CDR2 is SNEGSKA (reference sequence). CDR3 loop: CSARVRFDGFYEQYF. CDR3 in DNA: TGCAGTGCTAGAGTTCGTTTTGACGGTTTCTACGAGCAGTACTTC.

This clonotype was seen a handful of times. A much larger clone is a single base away; this may be a read error. The CDR3 here is CASSPTEDTEAFF. The CDR3 DNA follows: TGTGCCAGCAGCCCGACAGAGGACACTGAAGCTTTCTTT. The gene calls are TRBV7-9 and TRBJ1-1, with a weak D call TRBD1 (5 bases). Trimming pared 5 bases from V and 3 bases from J, leaving 10 bases between. The CDR3 has 13 residues. CDR1 and CDR2 from the germline V gene are SEHNR and FQNEAQ (reference sequence).

This clonotype was counted many times. The chain uses TRBV20-1 and TRBJ1-6; 12 bases line up with TRBD1. This CDR3 is 14 amino acids long. Germline V gene lookup returns CDR1 DFQATT and CDR2 SNEGSKA (reference sequence). The V gene end was trimmed by 5 bases and the J gene end by 10 bases; junction bases not matched to a gene: 6. The CDR3 region is CSAGEGQGASPLHF. In DNA, the CDR3 is TGCAGTGCTGGGGAGGGACAGGGGGCATCACCCCTCCACTTT.

The genes are TRBV12-3 or TRBV12-4 and TRBJ2-6; TRBD1 aligns across 8 bases. V lost 7 bases, J lost 2 bases, and 10 bases stayed unmatched. CDR3 size: 17 residues. As DNA, the CDR3 is TGTGCCAGCACCTATGGACAGGGATACCCTGGGGCCAACGTCCTGACTTTC. Residues: CASTYGQGYPGANVLTF.

With regard to this clonotype: A much more abundant neighbour one base away suggests this may be a read error. This chain connects TRBV29-1 to TRBJ1-2; D is possibly TRBD1 (5 bases). This CDR3 is built from 13 residues. V was cut by 1 base and J by 5 bases, with 11 bases left in between. CDR1 and CDR2 from the germline V gene are SQVTM and ANQGSEA. CDR3 in DNA: TGCAGCGTTGAAGGGGCAGGGAGTTATGGCTACACCTTC. This sequence encodes CSVEGAGSYGYTF. The full variable domain, rest sourced from reference TRBV29-1 and TRBJ1-2, is SAVISQKPSRDICQRGTSLTIQCQVDSQVTMMFWYRQQPGQSLTLIATANQGSEATYESGFVIDKFPISRPNLTFSTLTVSNMSPEDSSIYLCSVEGAGSYGYTFGSGTRLTVV.

This clonotype was observed a few times. The chain has TRBV12-3 or TRBV12-4 and TRBJ1-3; TRBD1 matches 9 bases. V was pared by 6 bases and J by 3 bases, with 6 bases of the junction left unmatched. The CDR3 totals 15 residues. CDR3 protein: CASRLRQGDGNTIYF. As DNA, the CDR3 is TGTGCCAGCAGATTACGACAGGGGGATGGAAACACCATATATTTT.

This clonotype showed up just once. CDR3 nucleotides: TGTGCCAACAGGGTGAAGGGTGCCGGGGAGCTGTTTTTT. Its translation is CANRVKGAGELFF. The V call is TRBV7-8, the J call TRBJ2-2, with TRBD1 as a possible D gene (6 bases). Germline-derived CDR1 and CDR2 are SGHVS and FQNEAQ. This CDR3 has 13 residues. V was cut by 10 bases and J by 6 bases, with 15 bases left in between.

This clonotype was counted many times. The chain joins TRBV7-9 to TRBJ1-1; the match to TRBD1 covers 7 bases. In germline, CDR1 is SEHNR, CDR2 FQNEAQ (reference sequence). J gave up 2 bases and V 4 bases, and 7 bases lay outside the gene matches. CDR3 size: 15 residues. DNA of the CDR3: TGTGCCAGCAGCTCACACCGGGACAGCAACACTGAAGCTTTCTTT. Amino acids: CASSSHRDSNTEAFF.

The chain employs TRBV5-1 and TRBJ1-1; D gene uncertain. V was shortened by 7 bases and J by 6 bases, with 16 bases between the two germline ends. The CDR3 spans 13 residues. The germline CDR1 and CDR2 sequences are SGHRS and YFSETQ. This CDR3 is CASEVAGSPEAFF. The CDR3 nucleotides read TGCGCCAGCGAAGTAGCGGGTAGCCCTGAAGCTTTCTTT.

This chain joins TRBV12-3 or TRBV12-4 and TRBJ1-5, with 8 bases matching TRBD1. After removal of 2 bases from V and 3 bases from J, the junction contained 15 bases not matched to a gene. This CDR3 is 19 amino acids long. For the CDR3, the DNA is TGTGCCAGCAGTTTAACCTGGACAGGGAAGGCTCGAGACAATCAGCCCCAGCATTTT. This translates into CASSLTWTGKARDNQPQHF.

This clonotype was seen a few times. The chain recombines TRBV19 with TRBJ1-2; 7 positions match TRBD1. The CDR3 covers 14 residues. V lost 6 bases and J lost 3; bases outside the gene matches: 7. Germline values: CDR1 LNHDA, CDR2 SQIVND (reference sequence). The CDR3 region has the DNA TGTGCCAGTAGCGACGGGACAGTTTACTATGGCTACACCTTC. It is translated as CASSDGTVYYGYTF.

The chain joins TRBV29-1 to TRBJ1-2; D gene ambiguous. CDR1 and CDR2 from the germline V gene are SQVTM and ANQGSEA. The ends were cut back, 7 bases at V and 6 bases at J, with 9 bases in the middle. The CDR3 loop spans 10 amino acids. The CDR3 coding sequence is TGCAGCGGGGTTGAGGATGGCTACACCTTC. Protein: CSGVEDGYTF.

This chain uses TRBV5-5 with TRBJ2-3, with 7 bases matching TRBD2. Germline V CDR1 and CDR2: SGHKS, YYEKEE (reference sequence). The CDR3 extends over 15 amino acids. Trimming cost V 4 bases and J 2 bases; bases outside gene matches: 7. The CDR3 DNA reads TGTGCCAGCAGCCTCTATAGCGGGCACACAGATACGCAGTATTTT. Translating it yields CASSLYSGHTDTQYF.

This clonotype was seen repeatedly, ten times or more. The chain combines TRBV20-1 with TRBJ2-7; either TRBD1 or TRBD2 may fit D (5 bases each). V gave up 5 bases and J gave up 2 bases, with 13 bases separating them. Looked up from germline, CDR1 is DFQATT and CDR2 is SNEGSKA (reference sequence). The CDR3 runs to 13 residues. The DNA for the CDR3 is TGCAGTGCTCCCCGGGACGGAACCTACGAGCAGTACTTC. This codes for CSAPRDGTYEQYF.

This clonotype appeared a few times. The chain is built from TRBV30 and TRBJ1-3; D remains unclear. With 3 bases removed from V and 4 bases from J, the gap between germline ends came to 7 bases. CDR3 length equals 12 residues. The germline CDR1 and CDR2 sequences are GTSNPN and SVGIG (reference sequence). CDR3 nucleotides: TGTGCCTGGAGAGTATCCGGAAACACCATATATTTT. It translates to CAWRVSGNTIYF.

In this sample, this clonotype turned up a few times. V usage is TRBV4-1 and J usage is TRBJ2-5; a possible D gene is TRBD2 (6 bases). Germline CDR1 MGHRA, CDR2 YSYEKL. The CDR3 is 13 residues long. Trimming removed 5 bases from V and 3 bases from J, with 10 bases in between. The CDR3 sequence is CASSEGLEETQYF. As DNA, the CDR3 is TGCGCCAGCAGCGAGGGACTTGAAGAGACCCAGTACTTC.

This clonotype turned up a few times. V is TRBV5-1 and J is TRBJ2-2; TRBD2 aligns across 12 bases. Germline V lookup: CDR1 SGHRS, CDR2 YFSETQ. Unmatched junction bases numbered 7, after V lost 4 bases and J lost 0 bases. The CDR3 is 18 residues long. CDR3: CASSPGLAGSPNTGELFF. The CDR3, as DNA: TGCGCCAGCAGCCCGGGACTAGCGGGCAGCCCGAACACCGGGGAGCTGTTTTTT.

The chain recombines TRBV29-1 with TRBJ2-7; D gene ambiguous. From germline, CDR1 is SQVTM and CDR2 ANQGSEA. This CDR3 has 12 amino acids. Trimming shortened V by 8 bases and J by 5 bases, and 16 bases separated the two germline ends. DNA for the CDR3: TGCAGCAGTAAAGGCCTCGGAGACGAGCAGTACTTC. Its protein is CSSKGLGDEQYF.

This clonotype was counted between two and nine times. The chain combines TRBV10-3 with TRBJ2-5, with D maybe TRBD1 (6 bases). The CDR3 consists of 14 residues. Germline loops: CDR1 ENHRY, CDR2 SYGVKD. Trimming took off 10 bases at V and 4 bases at J, with 19 bases between the two ends. The CDR3 loop is CASRRGSAGETQYF. The CDR3 region has the DNA TGTGCCAGCCGTAGGGGGTCCGCTGGAGAGACCCAGTACTTC.

The chain links TRBV7-9 to TRBJ1-2; D is undetermined. Germline CDR1 is SEHNR and CDR2 is FQNEAQ (reference sequence). V was shortened by 3 bases and J by 5 bases, with 10 bases between the two germline ends. The CDR3 is 13 amino acids. In nucleotides, the CDR3 is TGTGCCAGCAGCTTGTCTAGGAGTTATGGCTACACCTTC. It is translated as CASSLSRSYGYTF.

This clonotype turned up a few times. The V gene is TRBV12-3 or TRBV12-4, the J gene TRBJ2-7; weak D call: TRBD2 (6 bases). Trimming stripped 6 bases from V and 2 bases from J, with 14 bases between. This CDR3 has 14 amino acids. CDR3 nucleotides: TGTGCCAGCAGATGGAGGGTAGGACCCTACGAGCAGTACTTC. Protein: CASRWRVGPYEQYF.